This T cell receptor (beta chain) was captured by sequencing in a study of T cells after somatic rescue of genetic block. TCRdb's table, derived via immunoSEQ multiplex PCR, lists solely in-frame clones and lacks some. The table has tens of thousands of clones, around 92% seen once. Comment on this clone: Additional DNA sequences in this sample encode the identical CDR3.

Trimming took off 0 bases at V and 2 bases at J, with 8 bases between the two ends. CDR1 SGHRS and CDR2 YFSETQ come from the germline V gene. This CDR3 has 14 amino acids. This sequence was found in a man aged 35 to 55. The genes are TRBV5-1 and TRBJ2-5; D unresolved. Material: peripheral blood mononuclear cells (PBMCs). The CDR3 is CASSLAQSQETQYF. CDR3 in DNA: TGCGCCAGCAGCTTGGCACAGTCACAAGAGACCCAGTACTTC.